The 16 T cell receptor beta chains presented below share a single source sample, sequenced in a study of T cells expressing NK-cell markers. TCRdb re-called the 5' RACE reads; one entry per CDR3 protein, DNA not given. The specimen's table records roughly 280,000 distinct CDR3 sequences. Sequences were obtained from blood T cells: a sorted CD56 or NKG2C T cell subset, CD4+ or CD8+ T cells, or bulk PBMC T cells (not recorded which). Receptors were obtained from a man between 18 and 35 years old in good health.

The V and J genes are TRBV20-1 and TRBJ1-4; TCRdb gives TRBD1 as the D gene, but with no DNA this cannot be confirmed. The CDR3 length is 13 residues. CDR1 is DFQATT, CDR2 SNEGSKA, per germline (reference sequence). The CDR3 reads CSARAGGSEKLFF.

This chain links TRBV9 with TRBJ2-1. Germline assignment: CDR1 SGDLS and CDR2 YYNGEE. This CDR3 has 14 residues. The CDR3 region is CASSVEPSYNEQFF.

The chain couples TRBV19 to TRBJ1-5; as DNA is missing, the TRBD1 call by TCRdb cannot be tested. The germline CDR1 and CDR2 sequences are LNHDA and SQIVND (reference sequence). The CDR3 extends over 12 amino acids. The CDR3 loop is CASADRVQPQHF. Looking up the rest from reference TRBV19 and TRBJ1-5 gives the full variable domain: DGGITQSPKYLFRKEGQNVTLSCEQNLNHDAMYWYRQDPGQGLRLIYYSQIVNDFQKGDIAEGYSVSREKKESFPLTVTSAQKNPTAFYLCASADRVQPQHFGDGTRLSIL.

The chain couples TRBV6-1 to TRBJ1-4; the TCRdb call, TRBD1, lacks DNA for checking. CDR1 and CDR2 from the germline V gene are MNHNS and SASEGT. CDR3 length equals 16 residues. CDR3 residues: CASSEVGTGTHYKLFF.

The CDR3 protein is CAWRRSSYNEQFF. The chain recombines TRBV30 with TRBJ2-1. This CDR3 contains 13 residues. The germline gives CDR1 GTSNPN, CDR2 SVGIG (reference sequence).

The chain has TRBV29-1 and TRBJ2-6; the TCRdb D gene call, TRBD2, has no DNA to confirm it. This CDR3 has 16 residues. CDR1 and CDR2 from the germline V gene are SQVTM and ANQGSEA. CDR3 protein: CSVEALSGTGANVLTF.

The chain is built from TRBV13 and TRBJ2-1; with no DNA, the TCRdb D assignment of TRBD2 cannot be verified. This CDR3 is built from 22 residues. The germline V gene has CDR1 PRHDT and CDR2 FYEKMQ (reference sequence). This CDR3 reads CASSPRGRGTSGRGISYNEQFF.

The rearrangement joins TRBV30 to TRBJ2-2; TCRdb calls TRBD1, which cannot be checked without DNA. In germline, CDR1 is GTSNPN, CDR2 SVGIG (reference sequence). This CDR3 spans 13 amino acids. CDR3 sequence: CAWSRQVGGELFF.

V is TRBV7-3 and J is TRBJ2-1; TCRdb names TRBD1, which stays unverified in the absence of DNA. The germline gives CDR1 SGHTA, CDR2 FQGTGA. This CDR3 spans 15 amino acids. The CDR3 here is CASSAMGGSYNEQFF. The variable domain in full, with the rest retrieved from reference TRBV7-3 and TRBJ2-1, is GAGVSQTPSNKVTEKGKYVELRCDPISGHTALYWYRQSLGQGPEFLIYFQGTGAADDSGLPNDRFFAVRPEGSVSTLKIQRTERGDSAVYLCASSAMGGSYNEQFFGPGTRLTVL.

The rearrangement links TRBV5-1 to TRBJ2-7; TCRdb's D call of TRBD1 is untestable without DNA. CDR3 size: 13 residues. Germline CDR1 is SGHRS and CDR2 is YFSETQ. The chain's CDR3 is CASTRDNSYEQYF.

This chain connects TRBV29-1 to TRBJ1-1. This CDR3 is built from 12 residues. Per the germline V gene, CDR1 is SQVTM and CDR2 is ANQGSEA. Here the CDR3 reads CSVTFRTTEAFF.

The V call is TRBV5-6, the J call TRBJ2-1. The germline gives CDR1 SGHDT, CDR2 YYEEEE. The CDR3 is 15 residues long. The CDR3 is CASSLFRDSYNEQFF.

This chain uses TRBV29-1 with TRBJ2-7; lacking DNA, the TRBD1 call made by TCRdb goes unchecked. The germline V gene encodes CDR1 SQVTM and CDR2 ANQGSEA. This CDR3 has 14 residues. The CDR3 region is CSVEEDSHIYEQYF.

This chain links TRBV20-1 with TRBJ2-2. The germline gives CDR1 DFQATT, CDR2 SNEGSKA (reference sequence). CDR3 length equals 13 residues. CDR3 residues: CSARDSRTGELFF.

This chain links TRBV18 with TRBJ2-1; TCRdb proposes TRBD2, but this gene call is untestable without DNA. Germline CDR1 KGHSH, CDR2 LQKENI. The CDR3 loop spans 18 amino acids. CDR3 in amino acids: CASSLDLADKSSYNEQFF. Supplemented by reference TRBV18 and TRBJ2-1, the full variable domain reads NAGVMQNPRHLVRRRGQEARLRCSPMKGHSHVYWYRQLPEEGLKFMVYLQKENIIDESGMPKERFSAEFPKEGPSILRIQQVVRGDSAAYFCASSLDLADKSSYNEQFFGPGTRLTVL.

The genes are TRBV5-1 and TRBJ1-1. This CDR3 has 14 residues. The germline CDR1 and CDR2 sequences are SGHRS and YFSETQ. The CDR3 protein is CASIQDIQNTEAFF.